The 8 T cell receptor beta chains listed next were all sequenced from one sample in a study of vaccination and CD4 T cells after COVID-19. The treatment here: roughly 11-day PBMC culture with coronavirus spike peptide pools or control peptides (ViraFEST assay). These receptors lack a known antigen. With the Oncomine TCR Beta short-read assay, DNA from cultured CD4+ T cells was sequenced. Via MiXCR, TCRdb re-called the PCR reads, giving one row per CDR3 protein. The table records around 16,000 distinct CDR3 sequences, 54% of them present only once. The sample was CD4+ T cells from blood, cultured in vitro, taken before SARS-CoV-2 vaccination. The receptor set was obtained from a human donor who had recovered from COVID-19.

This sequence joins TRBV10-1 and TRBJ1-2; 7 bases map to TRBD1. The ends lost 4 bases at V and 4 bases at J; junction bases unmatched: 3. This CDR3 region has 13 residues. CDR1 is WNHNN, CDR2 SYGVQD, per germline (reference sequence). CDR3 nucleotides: TGCGCCAGCAGTGTCGACAGGGCCTATGGCTACACCTTC. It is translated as CASSVDRAYGYTF.

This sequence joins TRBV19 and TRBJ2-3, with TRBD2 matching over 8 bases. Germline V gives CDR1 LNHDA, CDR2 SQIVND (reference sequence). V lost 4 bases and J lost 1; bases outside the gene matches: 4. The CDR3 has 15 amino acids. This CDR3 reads CASSTLTSGTDTQYF. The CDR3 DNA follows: TGTGCCAGTAGTACCCTGACTAGCGGCACAGATACGCAGTATTTT.

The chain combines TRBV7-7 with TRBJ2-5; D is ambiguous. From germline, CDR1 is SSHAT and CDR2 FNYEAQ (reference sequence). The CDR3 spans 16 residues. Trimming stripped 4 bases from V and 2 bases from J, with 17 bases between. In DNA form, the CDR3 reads TGTGCCAGCAGCTCCGCCGTAGTAAGTGGACAAGAGACCCAGTACTTC. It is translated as CASSSAVVSGQETQYF.

DNA for the CDR3: TGTGCCAGCAGCCCCCGGGGTTCGATAGAGACCCAGTACTTC. Encoded protein: CASSPRGSIETQYF. This rearrangement joins TRBV5-6 to TRBJ2-5; maybe TRBD2 (5 bases). The ends were cut back, 4 bases at V and 4 bases at J, with 14 bases in the middle. Germline CDR1 and CDR2: SGHDT and YYEEEE. The CDR3 covers 14 residues.

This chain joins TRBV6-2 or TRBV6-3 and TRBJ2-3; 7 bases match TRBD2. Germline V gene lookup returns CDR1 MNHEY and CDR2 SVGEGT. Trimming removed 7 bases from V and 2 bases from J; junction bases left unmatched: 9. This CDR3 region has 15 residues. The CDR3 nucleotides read TGTGCCAGCACTGGTCCTAGCGGAGACACAGATACGCAGTATTTT. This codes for CASTGPSGDTDTQYF.

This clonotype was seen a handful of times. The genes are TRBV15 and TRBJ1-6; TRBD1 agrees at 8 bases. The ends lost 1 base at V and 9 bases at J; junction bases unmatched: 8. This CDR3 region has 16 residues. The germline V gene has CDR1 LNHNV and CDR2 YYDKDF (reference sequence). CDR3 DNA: TGTGCCACCAGCAGAGGGGGTGGACAGGGCGGTTCACCCCTCCACTTT. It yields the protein CATSRGGGQGGSPLHF.

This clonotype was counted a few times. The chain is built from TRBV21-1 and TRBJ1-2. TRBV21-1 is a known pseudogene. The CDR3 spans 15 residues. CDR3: CASRTGSSGDYGYTF. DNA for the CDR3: TGTGCCAGCAGAACGGGGTCTTCTGGGGACTATGGCTACACCTTC.

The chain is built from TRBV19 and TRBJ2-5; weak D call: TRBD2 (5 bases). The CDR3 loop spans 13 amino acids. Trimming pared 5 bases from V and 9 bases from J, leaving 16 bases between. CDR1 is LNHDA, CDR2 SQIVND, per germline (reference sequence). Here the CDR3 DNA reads TGTGCCAGTAGTTCGGGCAGCGGTGGGCCCCAGTACTTC. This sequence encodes CASSSGSGGPQYF.